Listed below are T cell receptor beta chains from one sample, sequenced in a study of T cell repertoires in cytomegalovirus infection. No cognate antigen is known for these TCRs. In TCRdb, the reads were re-called with MiXCR into one record per CDR3 protein. In the table there are 70,000 or so distinct CDR3 sequences, less than 30% of which are singletons. The material was CD8+ T cells from cultured PBMCs, obtained from culture after CMV antigen stimulation. The receptor source for this set is a human donor in good health (CMV status not recorded). Some clones in this sample may be carry-over from other donors' samples. Both conserved end residues are part of each CDR3. D genes are given only for firm matches. Expanded clones get a size class; other rows say once, few or many, or leave the size out.

>TRBJ2-5|TRBD2|few|TRBV10-2
CASSEPYGTSYDETQYF
TGCGCCAGCAGTGAGCCCTATGGGACTAGCTACGATGAGACCCAGTACTTC
>TRBJ2-5|.|many|TRBV30
CAWSVLFQETQYF
TGTGCCTGGAGTGTACTATTCCAAGAGACCCAGTACTTC
>TRBJ2-1|TRBD2|.|TRBV30
CAWGARGDEQFF
TGTGCCTGGGGGGCCCGGGGGGATGAGCAGTTCTTC
>TRBJ2-7|.|few|TRBV6-1
CASSEFVSRSYEQYF
TGTGCCAGCAGTGAATTCGTCAGCCGGTCCTACGAGCAGTACTTC
>TRBJ2-4|TRBD2|.|TRBV2
CASSEAGGPGNIQYF
TGTGCCAGCAGTGAGGCGGGAGGGCCTGGAAACATTCAGTACTTC
>TRBJ2-2|.|few|TRBV4-3
CASSQVLIGPSNTGELFF
TGCGCCAGCAGCCAAGTTTTGATTGGGCCGTCGAACACCGGGGAGCTGTTTTTT
>TRBJ2-7|.|.|TRBV4-2
CASSQGLKYSYEQYF
TGTGCCAGCAGCCAAGGCTTAAAATACTCCTACGAGCAGTACTTC
>TRBJ2-7|.|many|TRBV10-3
CAISDREGTMQYF
TGTGCCATCAGTGACCGTGAGGGGACGATGCAGTACTTC
>TRBJ2-7|TRBD2|few|TRBV11-2
CASTRGSGRSREQYF
TGTGCCAGCACCCGGGGAAGCGGGAGGTCACGAGAGCAGTACTTC
>TRBJ1-4|.|few|TRBV5-1
CASSLEDDEKLFF
TGCGCCAGCAGCTTGGAGGATGATGAAAAACTGTTTTTT
>TRBJ1-1|.|once|TRBV7-4
CASSFPGEAEAFF
TGTGCCAGCAGCTTCCCGGGGGAGGCTGAAGCTTTCTTT
>TRBJ1-5|.|.|TRBV19
CASSYSPDQPQHF
TGTGCCAGTAGTTACAGCCCAGATCAGCCCCAGCATTTT
>TRBJ2-5|TRBD1|many|TRBV7-9
CASSSGQRETQYF
TGTGCCAGCAGCTCGGGACAGAGGGAGACCCAGTACTTC
>TRBJ2-1|.|few|TRBV19
CASSMTSLNEQFF
TGTGCCAGTAGTATGACTAGTCTCAATGAGCAGTTCTTC
>TRBJ2-1|TRBD1|few|TRBV6-5
CASSYGTGTYNEQFF
TGTGCCAGCAGTTACGGGACAGGGACCTACAATGAGCAGTTCTTC
>TRBJ2-7|.|few|TRBV4-3
CASSQALQGWEQYF
TGCGCCAGCAGCCAAGCCCTACAGGGTTGGGAGCAGTACTTC
>TRBJ2-3|.|few|TRBV12-5
CASGYGQNTQYF
TGTGCTAGTGGTTACGGACAGAATACGCAGTATTTT
>TRBJ1-2|.|few|TRBV19
CASSFGQKYGYTF
TGTGCCAGTAGTTTCGGACAGAAGTATGGCTACACCTTC
>TRBJ1-5|.|.|TRBV27
CASSLIGDQPQHF
TGTGCCAGCAGTTTAATTGGAGATCAGCCCCAGCATTTT
>TRBJ2-3|.|few|TRBV27
CASSFPGSGNTQYF
TGTGCCAGCAGTTTTCCCGGGAGTGGAAATACGCAGTATTTT
>TRBJ2-1|.|many|TRBV7-8
CASSLGGGNEQFF
TGTGCCAGCAGCTTAGGGGGTGGCAATGAGCAGTTCTTC
>TRBJ1-5|.|few|TRBV19
CASSMFMVSNQPQHF
TGTGCCAGTAGTATGTTCATGGTTAGCAATCAGCCCCAGCATTTT
>TRBJ2-5|.|.|TRBV7-8
CASSLAGELKTQYF
TGTGCCAGCAGCTTAGCGGGAGAGCTGAAGACCCAGTACTTC
>TRBJ2-1|.|.|TRBV7-9
CASSLAGTENGNNEQFF
TGTGCCAGCAGCTTAGCGGGTACAGAAAATGGGAACAATGAGCAGTTCTTC
>TRBJ1-2|.|few|TRBV19
CASNHGEVYYGYTF
TGTGCCAGTAATCATGGGGAGGTATACTATGGCTACACCTTC
>TRBJ1-1|.|.|TRBV20-1
CSARDEAGNTEAFF
TGCAGTGCTAGAGATGAGGCAGGCAACACTGAAGCTTTCTTT
>TRBJ1-5|.|.|TRBV7-9
CASSAWDSNQPQHF
TGTGCCAGCAGCGCATGGGATAGCAATCAGCCCCAGCATTTT
>TRBJ2-5|.|few|TRBV4-1
CASSTTPGQETQYF
TGCGCCAGCAGTACAACTCCCGGCCAAGAGACCCAGTACTTC
>TRBJ2-1|.|many|TRBV7-9
CASSLADGMRHEQFF
TGTGCCAGCAGCTTAGCGGACGGTATGCGCCATGAGCAGTTCTTC
>TRBJ2-6|.|few|TRBV4-3
CASSQDISSGANVLTF
TGCGCCAGCAGCCAAGATATTTCCTCTGGGGCCAACGTCCTGACTTTC
>TRBJ1-6|.|.|TRBV15
CATSRVKGLYNSPLHF
TGTGCCACCAGCAGAGTGAAAGGGCTGTATAATTCACCCCTCCACTTT
>TRBJ2-3|TRBD2|many|TRBV28
CASRLAGDSSTDTQYF
TGTGCCAGCAGGCTAGCGGGGGACTCTAGCACAGATACGCAGTATTTT
>TRBJ1-5|TRBD1|few|TRBV12-5
CASGLVRPTGIDQPQHF
TGTGCTAGTGGTTTGGTACGCCCGACAGGGATCGATCAGCCCCAGCATTTT
>TRBJ2-7|.|.|TRBV6-6
CASSRPRDPSTYEQYF
TGTGCCAGCAGTCGACCTCGGGACCCCTCGACGTACGAGCAGTACTTC
>TRBJ2-3|TRBD1|.|TRBV6-6
CASSQGTGYPDTQYF
TGTGCCAGCAGCCAGGGGACAGGGTACCCAGATACGCAGTATTTT
>TRBJ2-7|.|.|TRBV14
CASSLSRGRGLEQYF
TGTGCCAGCAGCCTTTCCCGGGGGAGGGGGCTCGAGCAGTACTTC
>TRBJ2-1|.|few|TRBV20-1
CSARDLGISYNEQFF
TGCAGTGCTAGAGACCTGGGGATCTCCTACAATGAGCAGTTCTTC
>TRBJ2-7|.|few|TRBV7-9
CASTGGISYEQYF
TGTGCCAGCACCGGCGGGATCTCCTACGAGCAGTACTTC
>TRBJ2-5|TRBD1|.|TRBV15
CATSSGQGGETQYF
TGTGCCACCAGCAGTGGACAGGGCGGCGAGACCCAGTACTTC
>TRBJ2-5|TRBD1|.|TRBV7-4
CASIGQGETQYF
TGTGCCAGCATTGGACAGGGTGAGACCCAGTACTTC
>TRBJ2-2|TRBD1|few|TRBV4-1
CASSTGDRGTGELFF
TGCGCCAGCAGCACTGGAGACAGGGGAACCGGGGAGCTGTTTTTT
>TRBJ2-5|.|.|TRBV12-3/TRBV12-4
CASSLGRDQYF
TGTGCCAGCAGTTTAGGACGGGATCAGTACTTC
>TRBJ2-7|.|many|TRBV6-2/TRBV6-3
CASSTLADSSSYEQYF
TGTGCCAGCAGCACTCTGGCAGATTCAAGCTCCTACGAGCAGTACTTC
>TRBJ2-4|TRBD2|few|TRBV6-1
CASPPGAGWVKNIQYF
TGTGCCAGCCCTCCAGGAGCGGGGTGGGTCAAAAACATTCAGTACTTC
>TRBJ1-1|TRBD1|.|TRBV27
CASNYGTGGGTEAFF
TGTGCCAGCAATTACGGGACAGGGGGAGGCACTGAAGCTTTCTTT
>TRBJ2-7|.|few|TRBV6-2/TRBV6-3
CASSWGGAGSEQYF
TGTGCCAGCAGTTGGGGGGGCGCCGGATCCGAGCAGTACTTC
>TRBJ1-2|.|.|TRBV25-1
CASGTRNYGYTF
TGTGCCAGCGGGACACGCAACTATGGCTACACCTTC
>TRBJ2-7|.|.|TRBV20-1
CSGSGGTSYEQYF
TGCAGCGGTAGTGGAGGAACCTCCTACGAGCAGTACTTC
>TRBJ2-1|TRBD2|.|TRBV5-4
CASSLAGLAGLRNEQFF
TGTGCCAGCAGCTTGGCGGGACTAGCGGGCCTCCGGAATGAGCAGTTCTTC
>TRBJ1-1|TRBD1|.|TRBV30
CAWAQGGTTEAFF
TGTGCCTGGGCCCAGGGGGGTACAACTGAAGCTTTCTTT